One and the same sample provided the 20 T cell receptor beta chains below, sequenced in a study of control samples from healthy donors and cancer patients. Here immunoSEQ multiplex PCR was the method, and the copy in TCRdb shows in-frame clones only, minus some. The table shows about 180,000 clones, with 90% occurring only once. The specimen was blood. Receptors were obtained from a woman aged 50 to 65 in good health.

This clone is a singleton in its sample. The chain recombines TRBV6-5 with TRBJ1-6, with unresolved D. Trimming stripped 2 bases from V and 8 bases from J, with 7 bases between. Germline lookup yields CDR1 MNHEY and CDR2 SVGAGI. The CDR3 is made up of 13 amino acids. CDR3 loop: CASSYSQDSPLHF. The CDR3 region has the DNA TGTGCCAGCAGTTACAGTCAGGATTCACCCCTCCACTTT.

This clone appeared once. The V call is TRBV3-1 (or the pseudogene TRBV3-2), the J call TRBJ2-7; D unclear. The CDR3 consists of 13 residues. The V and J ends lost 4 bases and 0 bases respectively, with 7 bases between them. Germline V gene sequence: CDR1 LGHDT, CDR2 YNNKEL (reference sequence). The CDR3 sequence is CASSLPGSYEQYF. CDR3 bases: TGTGCCAGCAGCCTCCCTGGCTCCTACGAGCAGTACTTC.

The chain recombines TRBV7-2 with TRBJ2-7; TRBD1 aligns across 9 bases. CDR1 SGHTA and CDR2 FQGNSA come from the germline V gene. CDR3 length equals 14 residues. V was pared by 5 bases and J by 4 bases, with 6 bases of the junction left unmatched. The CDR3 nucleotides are TGTGCCAGCAGCCCGGGACAGGGTAATTACGAGCAGTACTTC. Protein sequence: CASSPGQGNYEQYF.

The CDR3 is CASQVSEGYGEQYF. In nucleotides, the CDR3 is TGTGCCAGCCAGGTCTCGGAGGGCTATGGCGAGCAGTACTTC. The chain combines TRBV7-3 with TRBJ2-7; D perhaps matches TRBD2 (6 bases). Germline CDR1 reads SGHTA; CDR2 reads FQGTGA. Trimming removed 8 bases from V and 6 bases from J, with 20 bases in between. The CDR3 spans 14 residues.

The CDR3 nucleotides are TGTGCCAGCAGTTTCGGGTTAAGGTCATTGAACACCGGGGAGCTGTTTTTT. Translated, it gives CASSFGLRSLNTGELFF. The chain couples TRBV28 to TRBJ2-2; no clear D gene. CDR1 and CDR2 (germline): MDHEN, SYDVKM. V shed 3 bases and J shed 1 base, with 15 bases lying between them. This CDR3 has 17 amino acids. The whole variable domain, remainder taken from reference TRBV28 and TRBJ2-2, is DVKVTQSSRYLVKRTGEKVFLECVQDMDHENMFWYRQDPGLGLRLIYFSYDVKMKEKGDIPEGYSVSREKKERFSLILESASTNQTSMYLCASSFGLRSLNTGELFFGEGSRLTVL.

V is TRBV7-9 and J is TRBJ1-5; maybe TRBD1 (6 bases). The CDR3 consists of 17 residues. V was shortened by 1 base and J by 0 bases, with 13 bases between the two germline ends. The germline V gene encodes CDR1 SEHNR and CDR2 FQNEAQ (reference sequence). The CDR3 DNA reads TGTGCCAGCAGCTTAGGGATCAGGGGACCTAGCAATCAGCCCCAGCATTTT. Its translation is CASSLGIRGPSNQPQHF.

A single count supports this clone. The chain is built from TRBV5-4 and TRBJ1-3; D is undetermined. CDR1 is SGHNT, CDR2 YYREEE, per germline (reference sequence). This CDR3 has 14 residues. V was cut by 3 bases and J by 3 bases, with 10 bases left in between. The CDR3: CASSSQRGGNTIYF. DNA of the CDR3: TGTGCCAGCAGCTCTCAAAGAGGTGGAAACACCATATATTTT.

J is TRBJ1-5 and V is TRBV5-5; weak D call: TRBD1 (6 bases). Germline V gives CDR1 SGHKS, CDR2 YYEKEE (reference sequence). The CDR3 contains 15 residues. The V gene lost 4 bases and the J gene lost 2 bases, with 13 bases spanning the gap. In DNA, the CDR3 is TGTGCCAGCAGCCGAGGGGGGTTGCGCAATCAGCCCCAGCATTTT. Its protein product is CASSRGGLRNQPQHF.

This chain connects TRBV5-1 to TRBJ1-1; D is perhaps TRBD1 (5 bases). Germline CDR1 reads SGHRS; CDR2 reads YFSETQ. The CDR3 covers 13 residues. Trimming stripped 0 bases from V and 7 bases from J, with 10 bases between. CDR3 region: CASSLDRQYEAFF. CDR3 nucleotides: TGCGCCAGCAGCTTGGACAGACAGTATGAAGCTTTCTTT.

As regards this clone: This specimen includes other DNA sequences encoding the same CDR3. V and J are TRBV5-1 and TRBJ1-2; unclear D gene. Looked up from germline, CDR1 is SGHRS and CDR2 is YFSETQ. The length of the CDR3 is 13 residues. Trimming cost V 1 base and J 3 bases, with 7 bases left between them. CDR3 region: CASSLRTDYGYTF. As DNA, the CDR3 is TGCGCCAGCAGCTTGAGAACAGACTATGGCTACACCTTC.

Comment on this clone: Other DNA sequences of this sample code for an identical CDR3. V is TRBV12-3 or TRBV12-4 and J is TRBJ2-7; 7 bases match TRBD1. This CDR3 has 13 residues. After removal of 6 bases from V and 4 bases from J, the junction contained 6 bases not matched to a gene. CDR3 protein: CASSRDSSYEQYF. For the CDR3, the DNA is TGTGCCAGCAGCCGGGACAGTTCTTACGAGCAGTACTTC.

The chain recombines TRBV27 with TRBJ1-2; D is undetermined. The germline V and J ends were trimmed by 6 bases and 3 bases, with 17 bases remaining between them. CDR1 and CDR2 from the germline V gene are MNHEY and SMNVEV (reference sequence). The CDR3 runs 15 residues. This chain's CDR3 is CASSRSPQRDYGYTF. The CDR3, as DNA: TGTGCCAGCAGCCGTTCTCCACAGCGAGACTATGGCTACACCTTC.

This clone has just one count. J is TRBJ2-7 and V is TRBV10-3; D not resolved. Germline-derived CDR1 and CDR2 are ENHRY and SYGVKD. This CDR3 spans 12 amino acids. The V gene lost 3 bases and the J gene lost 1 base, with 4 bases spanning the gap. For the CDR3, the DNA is TGTGCCATCAGTGATTTATCCTACGAGCAGTACTTC. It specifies CAISDLSYEQYF.

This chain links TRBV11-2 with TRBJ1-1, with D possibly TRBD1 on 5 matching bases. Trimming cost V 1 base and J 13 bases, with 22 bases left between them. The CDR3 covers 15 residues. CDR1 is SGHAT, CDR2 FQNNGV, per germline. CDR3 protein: CASSLAAGSREKGFF. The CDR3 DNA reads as TGTGCCAGCAGCTTAGCAGCAGGGTCACGGGAAAAGGGTTTCTTT.

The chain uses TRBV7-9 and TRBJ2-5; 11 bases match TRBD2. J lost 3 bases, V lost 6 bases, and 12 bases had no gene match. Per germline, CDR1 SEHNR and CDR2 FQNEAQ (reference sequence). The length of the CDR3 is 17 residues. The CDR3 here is CASSRTPGTSGKETQYF. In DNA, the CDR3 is TGTGCCAGCAGTCGTACTCCCGGGACTAGCGGTAAAGAGACCCAGTACTTC.

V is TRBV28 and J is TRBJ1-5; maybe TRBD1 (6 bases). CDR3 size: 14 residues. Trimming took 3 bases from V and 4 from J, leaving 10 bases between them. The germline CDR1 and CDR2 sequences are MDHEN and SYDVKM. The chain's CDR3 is CASSFLQGNQPQHF. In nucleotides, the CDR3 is TGTGCCAGCAGTTTTTTACAGGGAAATCAGCCCCAGCATTTT.

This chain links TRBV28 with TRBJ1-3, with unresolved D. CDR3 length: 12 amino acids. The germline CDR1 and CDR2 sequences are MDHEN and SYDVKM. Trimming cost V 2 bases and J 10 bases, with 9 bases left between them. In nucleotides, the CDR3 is TGTGCCAGCAGTTTAAAAGGCAGAACCATATATTTT. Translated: CASSLKGRTIYF. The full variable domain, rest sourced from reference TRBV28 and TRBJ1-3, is DVKVTQSSRYLVKRTGEKVFLECVQDMDHENMFWYRQDPGLGLRLIYFSYDVKMKEKGDIPEGYSVSREKKERFSLILESASTNQTSMYLCASSLKGRTIYFGEGSWLTVV.

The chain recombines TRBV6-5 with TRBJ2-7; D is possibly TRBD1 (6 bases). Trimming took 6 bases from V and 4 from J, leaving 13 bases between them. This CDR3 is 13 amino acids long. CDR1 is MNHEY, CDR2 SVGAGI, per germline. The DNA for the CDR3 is TGTGCCAGCAGCTACAGGGTACGGTACGAGCAGTACTTC. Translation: CASSYRVRYEQYF.

As DNA, the CDR3 is TGTGCCGTCGGTGGGGACAGGGGGCCCGGGCTCACTGAAGCTTTCTTT. This translates into CAVGGDRGPGLTEAFF. This sequence joins TRBV7-9 and TRBJ1-1; the match to TRBD1 covers 12 bases. This CDR3 has 16 amino acids. V shed 11 bases, J shed 4 bases, and the junction held 14 bases outside the gene matches. Germline CDR1 is SEHNR and CDR2 is FQNEAQ (reference sequence).

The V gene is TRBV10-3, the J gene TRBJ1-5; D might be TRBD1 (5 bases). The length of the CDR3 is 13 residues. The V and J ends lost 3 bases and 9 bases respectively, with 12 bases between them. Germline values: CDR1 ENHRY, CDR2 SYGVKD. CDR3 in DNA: TGTGCCATCAGTGACCAGGGCGCAGGGCCCCAGCATTTT. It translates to CAISDQGAGPQHF.